This TCR beta chain emerged from a study of blood T cell repertoires in COVID-19. Libraries were prepared by immunoSEQ multiplex PCR; TCRdb keeps only in-frame clonotypes and omits some of them. The table lists 430,000 or so clones, approximately 91% of them singletons, with approximately 1.5% in the top ten. This CDR3 spans 19 amino acids. CDR1 is SGHTA, CDR2 FQGNSA, per germline. V was clipped by 2 bases and J by 10 bases; unmatched bases: 20. The origin of this receptor is a young woman who had been exposed to COVID-19. Sequencing was performed on PBMCs or T cells enriched from blood (not recorded which). J is TRBJ2-1 and V is TRBV7-2; 10 bases are shared with TRBD2. CDR3 sequence: CASSLQYPTASGGFGEQFF. CDR3 bases: TGTGCCAGCAGCTTACAGTACCCCACGGCTAGCGGGGGTTTTGGGGAGCAGTTCTTC.